What follows is one T cell receptor beta chain and its context. There is no known antigen for this receptor. It has no much larger one-base neighbor in the sample; base qualities were not kept. This sample stems from a study of T cell responses to AZD1222 COVID-19 vaccine (dated by TCRdb to the early 2020s). About the full investigation: Because spike-specific TCR depth and breadth did not differ between the two schedules, AZD1222 recipients who got a second dose at roughly 4 weeks were pooled with those who got a second dose at roughly 12 weeks. Trial participants were enrolled by age into 18-55, 56-69 and 70-plus year subgroups, with roughly 160, 29 and 62 TCR-sequenced participants respectively. A total of over 230 trial participants underwent TCR sequencing, of whom 200 to 220 received two doses of AZD1222 and about 25 received two doses of the MenACWY control vaccine.

Overall study results and their limits: Only a handful of AZD1222 recipients were SARS-CoV-2 seropositive at baseline, limiting conclusions about previously exposed vaccinees. CD4 TCRs associated with the vaccine covered the entire spike protein, and the dominant responses were in regions 160-218 and 743-854. Participants were mostly white British and included more females than males, and it was suggested by the authors that clonal diversity may have been underestimated. Because no day 14 peak-response samples were available, the repertoires could be characterized only after the peak T cell response. The 56-69-year group was small, and its depth increase did not reach significance, likely because of low power. After two AZD1222 doses, both the breadth and the depth of spike-specific TCRs were significantly higher than at day 0 and than in MenACWY recipients. Epitopes outside the regions mutated in the B.1.351 and B.1.1.7 variants were reportedly recognized by nearly half of the unique spike-specific TCRs.

The CDR3 regions of human TCRbeta chains were analyzed by immunosequencing. For the original study's pipeline: TCRs in the repertoires were compared against a reference library of SARS-CoV-2-specific TCRs that had been generated with the MIRA antigen-specificity platform. Breadth was defined as the fraction of unique TCRs that were SARS-CoV-2-associated, and depth was defined as the fraction of total T cells that were SARS-CoV-2-associated. Using the MIRA data, every spike-specific TCR was mapped to the spike region that the TCR reacted to and assigned to either a CD4 or a CD8 class. Log10-transformed breadth and depth values were compared by one-way ANOVA with Sidak's multiple comparisons tests. The table was pulled from immuneACCESS by TCRdb, which kept in-frame rearrangements only. Such tables lose some clones; where checked, under half of the loss comes from unresolved V genes, and the rest has no known cause. The V and J calls and clone size were taken over from that table, and D and trimming were inferred from the DNA. This sample lists 180,000 or so clones; roughly 94% were detected once. The ten largest clones represent about 0.64% of the sample.

Reading the label with the study, this specimen's time point is: baseline before first vaccination. Vaccinee samples came from UK trials COV001 and COV002, including a single-blind randomized controlled phase 2/3 trial of AZD1222 (ChAdOx1 nCoV-19) in healthy adults. For TCRbeta chain sequencing, PBMC samples were collected from trial participants at day 0 and at day 28 after the second dose. Between the V and J ends, shortened by 6 bases and 5 bases respectively, the junction contains 7 bases. The CDR3 has 11 amino acids, counting the end cysteine and phenylalanine. The sequence is cut down to CDR3 DNA, 33 bases in frame from base 1. CDR1 and CDR2 are drawn from the germline V gene: MNHEY, SVGAGI.

The source is an adult in good health. The sequencing used peripheral blood, collected on day 0 of AZD1222 vaccination. The receptor chain draws on TRBV6-5 and TRBJ1-1; the D gene is perhaps TRBD1, from 5 matching bases. The DNA sequence is as follows: TGTGCCAGCAGGGGGGGGACTGAAGCTTTCTTT. This gives the protein CASRGGTEAFF.